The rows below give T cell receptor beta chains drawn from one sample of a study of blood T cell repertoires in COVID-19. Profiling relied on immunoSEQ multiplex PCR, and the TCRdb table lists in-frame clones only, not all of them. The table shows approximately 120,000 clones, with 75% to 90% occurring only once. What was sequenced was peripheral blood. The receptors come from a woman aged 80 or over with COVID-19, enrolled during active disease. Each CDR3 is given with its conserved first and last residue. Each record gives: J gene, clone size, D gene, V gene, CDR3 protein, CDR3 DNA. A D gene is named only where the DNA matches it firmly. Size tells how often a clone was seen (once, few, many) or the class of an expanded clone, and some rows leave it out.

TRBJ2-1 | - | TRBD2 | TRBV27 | CASSRRLAGSVYNEQFF | TGTGCCAGCAGCCGGAGACTAGCGGGAAGTGTCTACAATGAGCAGTTCTTC
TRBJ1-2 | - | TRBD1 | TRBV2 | CASMNRGQNYGYTF | TGTGCCAGCATGAACAGGGGGCAGAACTATGGCTACACCTTC
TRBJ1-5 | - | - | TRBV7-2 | CASSLGQIYQPQHF | TGTGCCAGCAGCTTAGGACAAATTTACCAGCCCCAGCATTTT
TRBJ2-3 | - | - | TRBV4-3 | CASSQEWGGRTDTQYF | TGCGCCAGCAGCCAAGAATGGGGAGGTCGCACAGATACGCAGTATTTT
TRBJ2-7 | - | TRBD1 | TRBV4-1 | CASSHGTGRSEQYF | TGCGCCAGCAGCCACGGGACAGGGCGATCCGAGCAGTACTTC
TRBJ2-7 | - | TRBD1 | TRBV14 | CASSQDRDRTSEQYF | TGTGCCAGCAGCCAAGACCGGGACAGAACGTCCGAGCAGTACTTC
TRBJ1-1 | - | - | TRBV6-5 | CASSSQGKGAEAFF | TGTGCCAGCAGTTCTCAGGGGAAAGGAGCTGAAGCTTTCTTT
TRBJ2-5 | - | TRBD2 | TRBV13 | CASSLGPLAGKETQYF | TGTGCCAGCAGCTTGGGCCCCCTAGCGGGGAAAGAGACCCAGTACTTC
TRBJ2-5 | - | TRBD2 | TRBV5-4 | CASSFGTSGSQETQYF | TGTGCCAGCAGCTTTGGGACTAGCGGGAGTCAAGAGACCCAGTACTTC
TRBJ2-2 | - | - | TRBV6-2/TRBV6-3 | CASSPQGYGELFF | TGTGCCAGCAGTCCCCAGGGTTACGGGGAGCTGTTTTTT
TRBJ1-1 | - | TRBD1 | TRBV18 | CASSPEGAHTEAFF | TGTGCCAGCTCACCAGAGGGGGCCCACACTGAAGCTTTCTTT
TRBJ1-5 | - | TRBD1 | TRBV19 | CASRLQGPVQPQHF | TGTGCCAGTAGGTTACAGGGGCCAGTTCAGCCCCAGCATTTT
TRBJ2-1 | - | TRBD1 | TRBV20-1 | CSASEPQGLGNEQFF | TGCAGTGCTAGTGAACCACAGGGGCTTGGGAATGAGCAGTTCTTC
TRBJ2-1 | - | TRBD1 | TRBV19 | CASSSGDRLNNEQFF | TGTGCCAGTAGTAGCGGGGACAGGCTAAACAATGAGCAGTTCTTC
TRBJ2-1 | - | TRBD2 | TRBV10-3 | CATRTSGRRNEQFF | TGTGCCACACGGACTAGCGGGAGGCGCAATGAGCAGTTCTTC
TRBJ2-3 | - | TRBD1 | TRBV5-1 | CASSSPGTGTDTQYF | TGCGCCAGCAGCTCCCCCGGGACAGGCACAGATACGCAGTATTTT
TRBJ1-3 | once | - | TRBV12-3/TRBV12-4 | CASIRGTGNTIYF | TGTGCCAGCATCAGGGGAACTGGAAACACCATATATTTT
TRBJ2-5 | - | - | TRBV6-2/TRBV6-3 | CASSPRETQYF | TGTGCCAGCAGTCCGCGGGAGACCCAGTACTTC
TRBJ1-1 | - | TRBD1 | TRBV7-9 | CASSRGTGPEAFF | TGTGCCAGCAGCCGAGGGACAGGCCCTGAAGCTTTCTTT
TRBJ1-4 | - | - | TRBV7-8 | CASSQVGGAPGEKLFF | TGTGCCAGCAGCCAAGTCGGGGGGGCGCCTGGGGAAAAACTGTTTTTT
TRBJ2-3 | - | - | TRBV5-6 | CASSLRGGATDTQYF | TGTGCCAGCAGCTTGCGAGGGGGTGCGACGGATACGCAGTATTTT
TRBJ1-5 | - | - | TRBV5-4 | CASSIDSNQPQHF | TGTGCCAGCAGCATAGACTCCAATCAGCCCCAGCATTTT
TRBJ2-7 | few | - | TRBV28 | CASSSPGGRLAYEQYF | TGTGCCAGCAGTTCCCCAGGGGGGCGTTTGGCCTACGAGCAGTACTTC
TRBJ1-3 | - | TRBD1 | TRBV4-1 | CASSLRQGQEAGNTIYF | TGCGCCAGCAGCCTCCGACAGGGCCAAGAGGCTGGAAACACCATATATTTT
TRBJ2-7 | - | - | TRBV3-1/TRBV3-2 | CASSQDYRGEQYF | TGTGCCAGCAGCCAAGATTATCGAGGCGAGCAGTACTTC
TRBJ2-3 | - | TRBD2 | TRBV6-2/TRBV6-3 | CASSYPRDLAEPTSTDTQYF | TGTGCCAGCAGTTACCCACGGGATCTAGCGGAACCTACTAGCACAGATACGCAGTATTTT
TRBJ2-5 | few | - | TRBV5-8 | CASRYKPIRETQYF | TGTGCCAGCAGATATAAACCAATACGGGAGACCCAGTACTTC
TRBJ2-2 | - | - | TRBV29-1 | CSGTEGTGELFF | TGCAGCGGGACAGAAGGAACCGGGGAGCTGTTTTTT
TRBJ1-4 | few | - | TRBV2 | CASMAGYEKLFF | TGTGCCAGCATGGCCGGGTATGAAAAACTGTTTTTT
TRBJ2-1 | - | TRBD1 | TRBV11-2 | CASSAARGEQFF | TGTGCCAGCAGCGCCGCCAGGGGGGAGCAGTTCTTC
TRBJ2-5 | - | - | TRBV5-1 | CASSLGSGSRGETQYF | TGCGCCAGCAGCTTGGGGTCCGGGTCGAGGGGGGAGACCCAGTACTTC
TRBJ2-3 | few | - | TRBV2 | CASSDYTDTQYF | TGTGCCAGCAGTGACTACACAGATACGCAGTATTTT
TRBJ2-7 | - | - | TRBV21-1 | CASSNPRPTLRAKGYEQYF | TGTGCCAGCAGCAACCCCCGACCCACGCTGCGGGCGAAAGGCTACGAGCAGTACTTC
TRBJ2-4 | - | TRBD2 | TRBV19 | CASTYKTSGGIQYF | TGTGCCAGTACTTATAAGACTAGCGGGGGCATTCAGTACTTC
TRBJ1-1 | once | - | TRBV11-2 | CASSSESKRTEAFF | TGTGCCAGCAGCTCCGAAAGCAAGAGGACTGAAGCTTTCTTT
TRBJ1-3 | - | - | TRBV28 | CASSARNTIYF | TGTGCCAGCAGTGCTCGGAACACCATATATTTT
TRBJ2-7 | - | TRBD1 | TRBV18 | CASSQGQGMGYEQYF | TGTGCCAGCTCACAAGGACAGGGGATGGGATACGAGCAGTACTTC
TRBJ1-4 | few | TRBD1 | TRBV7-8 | CASSPGGVEKLFF | TGTGCCAGCAGCCCAGGGGGTGTTGAAAAACTGTTTTTT
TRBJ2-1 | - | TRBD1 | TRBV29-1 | CSATGGSNEQFF | TGCAGCGCGACAGGGGGCTCGAATGAGCAGTTCTTC